The clone carrying this T cell receptor (beta chain) was seen many times. The antigen is not known. The TCRbeta library incorporated unique molecular identifiers. TCRdb itself ran the PCR reads through MiXCR, one entry per CDR3 protein. The sample lists around 370,000 distinct CDR3 sequences, roughly 16% seen once, with about 41% in the top ten. The data stem from a study of T-cell reconstitution after alpha-beta-depleted transplantation in children. Study results and caveats: There were reportedly several hundred expanded graft clones from which alpha-beta T cells came about two months after transplant. From surviving recipient T cells and thymic progenitors came the high day-60 TCRbeta diversity observed in some patients. T-cell numbers and diversity, one year after transplant, stemmed largely from T cells that were newly produced.

The clonotype was recovered from a male patient aged 2-9 years who had a stem cell transplant for acute lymphoblastic leukemia, so the T cells may come from the graft donor. The sequenced sample was PBMCs, mostly from graft donor cells, obtained 360 days after TCRalphabeta/CD19-depleted stem cell transplant.

This CDR3 is CASSLIRAPVGELFF. For the CDR3, the DNA is TGTGCCAGCAGCTTAATAAGGGCCCCGGTCGGGGAGCTGTTTTTT. The rearrangement links TRBV7-2 to TRBJ2-2; D is undetermined. Germline loops: CDR1 SGHTA, CDR2 FQGNSA. This CDR3 has 15 amino acids. Trimming shortened V by 2 bases and J by 7 bases, and 14 bases separated the two germline ends. Drawing the rest from reference TRBV7-2 and TRBJ2-2, the complete variable domain is GAGVSQSPSNKVTEKGKDVELRCDPISGHTALYWYRQSLGQGLEFLIYFQGNSAPDKSGLPSDRFSAERTGGSVSTLTIQRTQQEDSAVYLCASSLIRAPVGELFFGEGSRLTVL.